This TCR beta chain was recovered during a study of cytomegalovirus exposure and HLA in healthy donors. V gave up 3 bases and J gave up 1 base, with 10 bases separating them. Germline assignment: CDR1 MNHEY and CDR2 SMNVEV (reference sequence). This CDR3 is built from 15 residues. Both 60 Vbeta primers and 13 Jbeta primers went into the PCR. Sequencing was performed with immunoSEQ multiplex PCR; in TCRdb, only in-frame clones are kept and a portion is missing. The sample includes more than 150,000 clones, around 75% of them seen just once. Input material: PBMCs. The chain has TRBV27 and TRBJ2-1; TRBD2 might be the D (6 bases). The source is a man aged 35 to 55 in good health and CMV-seropositive. The CDR3 region is CASSFSGVSYNEQFF. CDR3 DNA sequence: TGTGCCAGCAGTTTTTCGGGGGTGTCCTACAATGAGCAGTTCTTC.